A selection of T cell receptor beta chains follows, all from one sample in a study of shared clonotypes between healthy human individuals. TCRdb's copy holds only in-frame clones and misses some; the assay was immunoSEQ multiplex PCR. The table has 1.6 million or so clones, approximately 98.5% seen once; the top ten hold under 0.45%. Sequences were obtained from naive CD4+ T cells sorted from blood. The receptor source for this set is a man in his thirties or forties in good health. The CDR3 runs from the conserved cysteine through the conserved F or W. D genes are given only for firm matches. The listing skips clone size in some rows; elsewhere it reads once, few, many or a size class.

V: TRBV19
D: -
size: -
J: TRBJ2-3
DNA: TGTGCCAGTAGTATATGGCAGGGGCCGGATACGCAGTATTTT
CDR3: CASSIWQGPDTQYF

V: TRBV5-4
D: -
size: -
J: TRBJ2-3
DNA: TGTGCCAGCAGCCCCGACAGAACAGATACGCAGTATTTT
CDR3: CASSPDRTDTQYF

V: TRBV29-1
D: -
size: -
J: TRBJ1-4
DNA: TGCAGCGTTGGGGTGGGACACGCGGGTGAAAAACTGTTTTTT
CDR3: CSVGVGHAGEKLFF

V: TRBV27
D: TRBD1
size: -
J: TRBJ2-7
DNA: TGTGCCAGCAGTTTAGGTCTGGGACAGACCTACGAGCAGTACTTC
CDR3: CASSLGLGQTYEQYF

V: TRBV6-5
D: TRBD1
size: once
J: TRBJ2-3
DNA: TGTGCCAGCAGCAGACAGGGCAGCACAGATACGCAGTATTTT
CDR3: CASSRQGSTDTQYF

V: TRBV18
D: TRBD2
size: -
J: TRBJ2-3
DNA: TGTGCCAGCTCACCGGGGACTAGCCCAGATACGCAGTATTTT
CDR3: CASSPGTSPDTQYF

V: TRBV10-1
D: TRBD2
size: -
J: TRBJ2-7
DNA: TGCGCCAGCAGTACGGCGGGAGGGGGTTACGAGCAGTACTTC
CDR3: CASSTAGGGYEQYF

V: TRBV14
D: TRBD2
size: -
J: TRBJ2-1
DNA: TGTGCCAGCAGCCAAGACGTATCCGGGACTAGCAGAAAATACAATGAGCAGTTCTTC
CDR3: CASSQDVSGTSRKYNEQFF

V: TRBV10-2
D: -
size: -
J: TRBJ2-3
DNA: TGCGCCAGCAGTGCTGGGCTCAAGGCCACAGATACGCAGTATTTT
CDR3: CASSAGLKATDTQYF

V: TRBV7-2
D: TRBD2
size: -
J: TRBJ2-1
DNA: TGTGCCAGCAGCACCGGACTAGCGGGCATCAATGAGCAGTTCTTC
CDR3: CASSTGLAGINEQFF

V: TRBV7-2
D: TRBD1
size: -
J: TRBJ2-7
DNA: TGTGCCAGCAGCCCCGCGGGGACAGGGGCCTACTACGAGCAGTACTTC
CDR3: CASSPAGTGAYYEQYF

V: TRBV18
D: -
size: few
J: TRBJ2-2
DNA: TGTGCCAGCTCACCATTGGCAAACACCGGGGAGCTGTTTTTT
CDR3: CASSPLANTGELFF

V: TRBV5-4
D: TRBD2
size: -
J: TRBJ2-5
DNA: TGTGCCAGCAGCTTGGGTGGGAGGGCCAGAGAGACCCAGTACTTC
CDR3: CASSLGGRARETQYF

V: TRBV18
D: -
size: once
J: TRBJ2-7
DNA: TGTGCCAGCTCACCGGACGGGTTGAGCTCCTACGAGCAGTACTTC
CDR3: CASSPDGLSSYEQYF